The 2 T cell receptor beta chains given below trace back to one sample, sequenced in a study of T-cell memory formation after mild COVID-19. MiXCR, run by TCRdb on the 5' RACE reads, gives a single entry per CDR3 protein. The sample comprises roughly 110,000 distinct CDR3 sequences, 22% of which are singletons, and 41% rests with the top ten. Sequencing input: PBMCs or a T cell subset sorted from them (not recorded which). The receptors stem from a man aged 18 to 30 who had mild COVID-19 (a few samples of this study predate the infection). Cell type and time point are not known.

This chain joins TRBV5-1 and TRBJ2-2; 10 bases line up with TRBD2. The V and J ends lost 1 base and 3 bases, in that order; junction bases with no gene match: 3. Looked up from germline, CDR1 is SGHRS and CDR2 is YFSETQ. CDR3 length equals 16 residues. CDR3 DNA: TGCGCCAGCAGCTTGACTAGCGGGGAATACACCGGGGAGCTGTTTTTT. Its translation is CASSLTSGEYTGELFF.

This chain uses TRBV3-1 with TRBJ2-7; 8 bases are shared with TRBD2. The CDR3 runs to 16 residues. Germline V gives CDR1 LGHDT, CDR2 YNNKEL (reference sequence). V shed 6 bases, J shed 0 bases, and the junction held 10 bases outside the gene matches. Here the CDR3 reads CASSLLVAGRSYEQYV. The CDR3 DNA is TGTGCCAGCAGTCTCTTAGTAGCGGGGCGCTCCTACGAGCAGTACGTC.